This paragraph covers one T cell receptor (beta chain) sequence. This specimen belongs to a study of OX40 agonist ivuxolimab in advanced cancers. The CDR3 consists of 17 residues. Germline trimming cut 6 bases from V and 5 bases from J; bases unmatched to any gene: 13. Germline V lookup: CDR1 SNHLY, CDR2 FYNNEI. The protocol was immunoSEQ multiplex PCR, while the TCRdb copy is restricted to in-frame clones and leaves out a portion. The sample holds tens of thousands of clones, 90% seen once. The V gene is TRBV2, the J gene TRBJ1-4, with TRBD1 identical over 9 bases. This receptor was identified in an adult with an advanced solid tumor such as melanoma, head and neck, liver or kidney cancer. The source was CD4+ or CD8+ T cells sorted from blood, collected in a trial of the OX40 agonist ivuxolimab. The CDR3 spells CASSPPTTGGVNEKLFF. The CDR3 region has the DNA TGTGCCAGCAGCCCACCCACAACAGGGGGCGTCAATGAAAAACTGTTTTTT.